The clone carrying this TCR beta chain has only a few counts. These data belong to a study of control samples from healthy donors and cancer patients. Germline lookup yields CDR1 ENHRY and CDR2 SYGVKD. V dropped 8 bases and J dropped 5 bases, with 6 bases sitting between them. The length of the CDR3 is 10 residues. TCRdb keeps only in-frame clones here, not all; method: immunoSEQ multiplex PCR. The sample consists of 150,000 or so clones, just under 95% of them appearing once. This TCR was recovered from a woman aged 55-75 years in good health. J is TRBJ1-1 and V is TRBV10-3; D is unclear. Material for sequencing was blood. The CDR3: CAIGTTEAFF. As DNA, the CDR3 is TGTGCCATCGGAACGACTGAAGCTTTCTTT.